These 12 T cell receptor beta chains were sequenced from one sample in a study of T cell responses to AZD1222 COVID-19 vaccine listed by TCRdb under 2021. Library preparation used the immunoSEQ multiplex PCR assay. TCRdb limited this immuneACCESS table to in-frame rearrangements with V and J called. A share of clones is missing; checked studies link under half to unresolved V genes, and the rest is unexplained. For this sample there are more than 100,000 clones; around 92% appear just once. 3.5% to 4.5% of the sample comes from the top ten. The intended sense of this specimen's time point label: baseline before first vaccination. Specimen: peripheral blood, collected on day 0 of AZD1222 vaccination. The receptors derive from an adult in good health.

J is TRBJ1-1 and V is TRBV5-1; D call uncertain. CDR1 and CDR2 (germline): SGHRS, YFSETQ. The CDR3 sequence is 13 residues long. The V end was cut by 7 bases, the J end by 1 base, with 11 bases between. The CDR3 is CASSEVANTEAFF. CDR3 sequence (DNA): TGCGCCAGCTCTGAAGTAGCGAACACTGAAGCTTTCTTT. The variable domain in full, with the rest retrieved from reference TRBV5-1 and TRBJ1-1, is KAGVTQTPRYLIKTRGQQVTLSCSPISGHRSVSWYQQTPGQGLQFLFEYFSETQRNKGNFPGRFSGRQFSNSRSEMNVSTLELGDSALYLCASSEVANTEAFFGQGTRLTVV.

The chain links TRBV28 to TRBJ2-3, with 12 bases matching TRBD1. With V trimmed by 8 bases and J by 4 bases, 1 base remained unmatched. The CDR3 spans 13 residues. Germline CDR1 is MDHEN and CDR2 is SYDVKM. DNA for the CDR3: TGTGCCAGCGGGACAGGGGGCGCAGATACGCAGTATTTT. This codes for CASGTGGADTQYF.

This chain links TRBV7-9 with TRBJ2-7; D might be TRBD1 (6 bases). The CDR3 has 15 amino acids. From germline, CDR1 is SEHNR and CDR2 FQNEAQ (reference sequence). Trimming took 2 bases from V and 3 from J, leaving 14 bases between them. The CDR3 nucleotides read TGTGCCAGCAGCTTATGGGGGCCTCACGACTACGAGCAGTACTTC. It is translated as CASSLWGPHDYEQYF.

The chain carries TRBV5-8 and TRBJ2-7; 10 nucleotides match TRBD1. The germline V gene encodes CDR1 SGHTS and CDR2 YDEGEE. The CDR3 consists of 16 residues. V trimming: 7 bases; J trimming: 3 bases; junction bases outside the gene matches: 13. CDR3 sequence reads: CASAPWGQGRHYEQYF. The CDR3 DNA is TGTGCCAGCGCTCCCTGGGGACAGGGGCGGCACTACGAGCAGTACTTC.

The chain joins TRBV2 to TRBJ2-1, with 9 bases that match TRBD1. Germline V gene lookup returns CDR1 SNHLY and CDR2 FYNNEI. The trim removed 6 bases at V and 8 bases at J, leaving 5 bases unmatched. This CDR3 contains 13 residues. As DNA, the CDR3 is TGTGCCAGCAGAACAGGGGGCGGGTATGAGCAGTTCTTC. Its translation: CASRTGGGYEQFF.

This clone appeared a single time. V and J are TRBV6-5 and TRBJ2-7, with D possibly being TRBD1 (5 bases). CDR3 length: 13 residues. Germline V CDR1 and CDR2: MNHEY, SVGAGI. V gave up 6 bases and J gave up 3 bases, with 12 bases separating them. The CDR3 DNA reads TGTGCCAGCAGCCGGAACAGGTACTACGAGCAGTACTTC. This sequence encodes CASSRNRYYEQYF.

CDR3 DNA: TGTGCCAGCATGGGGGACAGCTTATTGACCACCTTC. It is translated as CASMGDSLLTTF. The rearrangement uses TRBV2 and TRBJ1-2, with 7 bases lining up with TRBD1. J gave up 13 bases and V 7 bases, and 12 bases lay outside the gene matches. In germline, CDR1 is SNHLY, CDR2 FYNNEI. The CDR3 runs 12 residues.

There are a few counts of this clone. The chain recombines TRBV7-2 with TRBJ1-6, with D maybe TRBD1 (6 bases). Trimming shortened V by 4 bases and J by 5 bases, and 9 bases separated the two germline ends. The germline gives CDR1 SGHTA, CDR2 FQGNSA. CDR3 length equals 14 residues. CDR3 residues: CASSYDRHNSPLHF. The CDR3 coding sequence is TGTGCCAGCAGCTACGACAGGCATAATTCACCCCTCCACTTT.

This clone was seen once. The rearrangement joins TRBV5-1 to TRBJ2-2, with D uncertain. Germline CDR1 is SGHRS and CDR2 is YFSETQ. The CDR3 contains 14 residues. The ends were cut back, 2 bases at V and 0 bases at J, with 5 bases in the middle. In DNA form, the CDR3 reads TGCGCCAGCAGCTTCGTCGCGAACACCGGGGAGCTGTTTTTT. Translated, it gives CASSFVANTGELFF. Drawing the rest from reference TRBV5-1 and TRBJ2-2, the complete variable domain is KAGVTQTPRYLIKTRGQQVTLSCSPISGHRSVSWYQQTPGQGLQFLFEYFSETQRNKGNFPGRFSGRQFSNSRSEMNVSTLELGDSALYLCASSFVANTGELFFGEGSRLTVL.

V is TRBV2 and J is TRBJ1-4, with 12 bases that match TRBD1. Trimming removed 5 bases from V and 8 bases from J; junction bases left unmatched: 3. The length of the CDR3 is 14 residues. The germline V gene encodes CDR1 SNHLY and CDR2 FYNNEI. CDR3 protein: CASSPGTGGEKLFF. Written as DNA, the CDR3 is TGTGCCAGCAGTCCCGGGACAGGGGGCGAAAAACTGTTTTTT. Together with reference TRBV2 and TRBJ1-4, the CDR3 gives the full variable domain: EPEVTQTPSHQVTQMGQEVILRCVPISNHLYFYWYRQILGQKVEFLVSFYNNEISEKSEIFDDQFSVERPDGSNFTLKIRSTKLEDSAMYFCASSPGTGGEKLFFGSGTQLSVL.

This rearrangement joins TRBV2 to TRBJ1-5; TRBD1 might be the D (6 bases). Looked up from germline, CDR1 is SNHLY and CDR2 is FYNNEI. This CDR3 has 15 residues. The V end lost 1 base, the J end lost 5 bases, and 12 bases lay between the germline ends. The CDR3 loop reads CASSEDRAGYQPQHF. The CDR3 DNA sequence: TGTGCCAGCAGTGAAGACAGGGCCGGCTATCAGCCCCAGCATTTT.

The V gene is TRBV9, the J gene TRBJ2-1; perhaps TRBD2 as D (6 bases). This CDR3 comprises 13 residues. CDR1 and CDR2 (germline): SGDLS, YYNGEE. The V end lost 10 bases, the J end lost 4 bases, and 15 bases lay between the germline ends. The CDR3 spells CAGGTGLYNEQFF. DNA for the CDR3: TGTGCCGGGGGGACTGGCCTATACAATGAGCAGTTCTTC.